Given below is one T cell receptor beta chain in context. This specimen belongs to a study of post-analysis software for immune sequencing data. Study-wide context: The disease courses covered relapsing-remitting, secondary progressive and progressive-relapsing multiple sclerosis.

TCR beta libraries were prepared from cDNA with unique molecular identifiers. Each CDR3 protein gets one entry after TCRdb re-called the PCR reads with MiXCR. The sample lists roughly 400,000 distinct CDR3 sequences, approximately 38% occurring once. The receptor was derived from a girl aged 2 to 10 with multiple sclerosis. Input material: blood.

CDR3 amino acids: CASSEGGWTEAFF. In DNA, the CDR3 is TGTGCCAGCAGTGAAGGAGGGTGGACTGAAGCTTTCTTT. The chain uses TRBV6-1 and TRBJ1-1; D is unresolved. Trimming shortened V by 1 base and J by 5 bases, and 8 bases separated the two germline ends. Looked up from germline, CDR1 is MNHNS and CDR2 is SASEGT. The CDR3 has 13 residues.